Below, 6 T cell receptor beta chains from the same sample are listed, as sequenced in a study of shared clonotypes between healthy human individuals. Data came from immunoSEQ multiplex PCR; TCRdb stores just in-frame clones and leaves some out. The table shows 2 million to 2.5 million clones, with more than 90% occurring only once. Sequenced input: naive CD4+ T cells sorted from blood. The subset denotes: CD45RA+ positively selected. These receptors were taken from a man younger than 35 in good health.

This CDR3 is CASSSAAPGNQPQHF. The CDR3 bases are TGTGCCAGCAGTTCCGCAGCTCCAGGCAATCAGCCCCAGCATTTT. The genes are TRBV28 and TRBJ1-5; D is uncertain. V lost 4 bases and J 2 bases, leaving 12 bases between the germline ends. CDR1 is MDHEN and CDR2 is SYDVKM in the germline V gene. The length of the CDR3 is 15 residues.

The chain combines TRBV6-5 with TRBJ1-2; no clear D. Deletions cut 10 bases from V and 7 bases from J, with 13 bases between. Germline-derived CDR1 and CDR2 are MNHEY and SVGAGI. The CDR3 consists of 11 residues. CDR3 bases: TGTGCCACGTGGGAATTCGGTGGCTACACCTTC. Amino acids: CATWEFGGYTF.

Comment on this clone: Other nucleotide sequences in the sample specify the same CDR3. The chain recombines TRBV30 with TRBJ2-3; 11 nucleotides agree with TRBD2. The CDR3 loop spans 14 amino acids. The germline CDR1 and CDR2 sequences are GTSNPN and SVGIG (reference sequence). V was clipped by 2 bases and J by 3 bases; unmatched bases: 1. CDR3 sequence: CAWSLAGGTDTQYF. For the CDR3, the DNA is TGTGCCTGGAGTCTAGCGGGAGGTACAGATACGCAGTATTTT.

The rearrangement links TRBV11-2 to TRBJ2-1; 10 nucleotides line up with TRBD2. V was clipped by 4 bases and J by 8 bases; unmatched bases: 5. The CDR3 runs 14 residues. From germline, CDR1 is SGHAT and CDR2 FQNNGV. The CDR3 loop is CASSSWTSGDEQFF. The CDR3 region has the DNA TGTGCCAGCAGCTCCTGGACTAGCGGCGATGAGCAGTTCTTC.

The chain's CDR3 is CASSYSEAPLHF. CDR3 nucleotide sequence: TGTGCCAGCAGTTACTCGGAGGCACCCCTCCACTTT. The V gene is TRBV6-6, the J gene TRBJ1-6; D is uncertain. V lost 0 bases and J lost 11, with 5 bases in between. The CDR3 sequence is 12 residues long. Germline lookup yields CDR1 MNHNY and CDR2 SVGAGI (reference sequence).

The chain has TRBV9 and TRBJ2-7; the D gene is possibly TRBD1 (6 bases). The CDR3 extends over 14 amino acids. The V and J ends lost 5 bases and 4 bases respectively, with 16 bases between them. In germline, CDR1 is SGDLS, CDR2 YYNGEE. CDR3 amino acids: CASSQQGPPYEQYF. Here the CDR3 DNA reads TGTGCCAGCAGTCAACAGGGACCCCCTTACGAGCAGTACTTC. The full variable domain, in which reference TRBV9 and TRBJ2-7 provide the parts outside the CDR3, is DSGVTQTPKHLITATGQRVTLRCSPRSGDLSVYWYQQSLDQGLQFLIQYYNGEERAKGNILERFSAQQFPDLHSELNLSSLELGDSALYFCASSQQGPPYEQYFGPGTRLTVT.